The entry that follows covers one TCR beta chain sequence. As yet, its antigen is unknown. From germline, CDR1 is SGHRS and CDR2 YFSETQ. With 0 bases clipped from V and 4 bases from J, the junction kept 14 bases outside the gene matches. The CDR3 covers 19 residues. The data were obtained in a study of STAT3 mutations in large granular lymphocyte leukemia. Study context: Among longitudinally sequenced T-LGLL patients, roughly half had canonical activating STAT3 mutations detected. Findings and caveats of the study: Every T-cell large granular lymphocyte leukemia patient had at least one immunodominant TCR beta clonotype. Clonal expansion was inferred from samples taken at other timepoints. Variable sampling intervals and differing treatment regimens complicated linking therapy response to TCR clonal burden changes.

The repertoire was sequenced with immunoSEQ multiplex PCR; TCRdb's copy has only in-frame clones and lacks some. In the table there are about 5,700 clones, 77% of which are singletons. The chain recombines TRBV5-1 with TRBJ2-7; 12 nucleotides line up with TRBD2. The sequencing sample was made of peripheral blood mononuclear cells. This receptor was taken from a man aged 40-50 years with T-cell large granular lymphocyte leukemia. Some clones in this sample may be carry-over from other donors' samples. CDR3 DNA: TGCGCCAGCAGCTTGGGCTACGCCGCTAGCGGGAGGGCGACATACGAGCAGTACTTC. Translation gives CASSLGYAASGRATYEQYF.